This T cell receptor (beta chain) was sequenced during a study of T cells in Graves' hyperthyroidism and ophthalmopathy. From RNA transcripts, TCR beta CDR3 regions were amplified. TCR CDR3 underwent first-round RT-PCR with the HTBI primer set. A single record per CDR3 protein comes from TCRdb applying MiXCR to the multiplex PCR reads. The sample includes nearly 600,000 distinct CDR3 sequences, about 14% of them seen just once. This clonotype was detected ten times or more. What it recognizes is unknown. Lactation, pregnancy, other autoimmune disease or uncontrolled infection led to exclusion of patients. Study observations and caveats: Researchers report that a 13 V-J model separated ophthalmopathy from stable hyperthyroidism.

There are 15 residues in the CDR3. Per germline, CDR1 DFQATT and CDR2 SNEGSKA (reference sequence). V was cut by 6 bases and J by 2 bases, with 17 bases left in between. This chain links TRBV20-1 with TRBJ1-5; a weak D match, TRBD1 (6 bases). This clonotype was obtained from a young woman with Graves' ophthalmopathy. The sequenced sample consisted of blood. The DNA for the CDR3 is TGCAGTGCCCTCGGGAGGGGGGCCGGCAATCAGCCCCAGCATTTT. This codes for CSALGRGAGNQPQHF.